This TCR beta chain was identified in a study of chemoradiotherapy in HPV16-positive cancers (dated by TCRdb to between 2021 and 2024). Background for the entire study: Candidate HPV-specific T-cell clones and common TCR motifs were defined through functional T-cell assays on cells from a couple of HPV16-positive patients. The candidate HPV-specific TCRs and motifs were subsequently tracked in TCR repertoires obtained from roughly 90 patients with HPV-related cancers. The study set out to ask whether T-cell immunity against the HPV oncoproteins E6 and E7 changes over the course of chemoradiotherapy and whether that immunity affects survival.

The method was the immunoSEQ multiplex PCR assay. TCRdb retrieved this table from immuneACCESS and kept in-frame rearrangements only. Not all clones are present; in checked studies, unresolved V genes account for under half, and no reason is known for the remainder. The sample table contains 5,000 to 7,000 clones; only one count was recorded for roughly two thirds of them. The ten largest clonotypes hold 25% to 35% of the sample. Repertoires were sampled repeatedly over the course of chemoradiotherapy, so clonal expansion could be followed in the tumor microenvironment. What the research found in general, with its limitations: Only two HPV16-positive patients were used to derive the functional definition of HPV-specific T cells, and the survival association was reported for HPV16-positive patients. Improved recurrence-free survival in HPV16-positive patients was associated with expansion of HPV-responsive T cells during chemoradiotherapy. Expansion of candidate HPV-specific clones and E7-related TCR motifs was observed in the tumor microenvironment during treatment, whereas no such expansion was observed for non-HPV-specific T cells.

From the cysteine up to the phenylalanine, the CDR3 has a length of 16 residues. Only CDR3 DNA is held: 48 bases, read in frame from base 1. Relative to germline, V is missing 2 bases and J is missing 5 bases, with 7 bases of the junction outside any gene match. The germline V gene gives CDR1 as SGHRS and CDR2 as YFSETQ. To note about this clone: No cognate antigen has been identified for it. Base qualities are missing; no much larger clone stands one base away.

The rearrangement joined TRBV5-1 to TRBJ2-5; 12 bases in the junction line up with TRBD2. The receptor was derived from a human donor with HPV-associated anogenital cancer. The sequenced sample was tumor tissue, obtained from a patient who underwent chemoradiotherapy. The CDR3 sequence is CASSFSLAGGGETQYF. The DNA sequence is given as TGCGCCAGCAGCTTTTCACTAGCGGGAGGCGGGGAGACCCAGTACTTC.